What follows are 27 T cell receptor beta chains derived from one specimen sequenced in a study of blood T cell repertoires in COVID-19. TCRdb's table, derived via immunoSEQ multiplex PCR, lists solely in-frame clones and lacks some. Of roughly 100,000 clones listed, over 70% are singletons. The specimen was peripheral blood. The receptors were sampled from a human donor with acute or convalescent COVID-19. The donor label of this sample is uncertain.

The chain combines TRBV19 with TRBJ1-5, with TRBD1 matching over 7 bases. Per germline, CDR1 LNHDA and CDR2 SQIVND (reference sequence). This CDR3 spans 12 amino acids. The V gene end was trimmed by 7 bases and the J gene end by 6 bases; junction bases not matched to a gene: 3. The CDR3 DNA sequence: TGTGCCAGTACCCAGGGGGTTCAGCCCCAGCATTTT. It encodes CASTQGVQPQHF.

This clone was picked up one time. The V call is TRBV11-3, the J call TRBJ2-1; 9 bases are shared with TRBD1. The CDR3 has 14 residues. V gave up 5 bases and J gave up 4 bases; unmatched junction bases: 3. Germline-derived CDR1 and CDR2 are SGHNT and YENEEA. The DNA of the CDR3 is TGTGCCAGCAGCCGGGGGACAGGGTACAATGAGCAGTTCTTC. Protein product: CASSRGTGYNEQFF.

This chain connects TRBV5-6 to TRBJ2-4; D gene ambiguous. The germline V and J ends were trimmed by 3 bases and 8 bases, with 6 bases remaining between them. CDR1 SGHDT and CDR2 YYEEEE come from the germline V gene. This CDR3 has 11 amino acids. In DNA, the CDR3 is TGTGCCAGCAGCTCCACTGACATTCAGTACTTC. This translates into CASSSTDIQYF.

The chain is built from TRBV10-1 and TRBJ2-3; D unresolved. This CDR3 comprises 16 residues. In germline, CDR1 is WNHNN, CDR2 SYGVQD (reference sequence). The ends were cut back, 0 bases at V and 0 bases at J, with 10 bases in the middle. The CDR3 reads CASSESVRSSTDTQYF. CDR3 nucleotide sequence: TGCGCCAGCAGTGAGTCGGTGCGGTCTAGCACAGATACGCAGTATTTT.

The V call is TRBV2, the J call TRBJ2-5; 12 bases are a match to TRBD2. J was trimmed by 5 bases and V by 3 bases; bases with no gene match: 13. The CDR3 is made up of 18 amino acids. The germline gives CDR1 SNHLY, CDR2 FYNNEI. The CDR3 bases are TGTGCCAGCAGTGAGGGGCGACTAGCGGGGGTGGGAAAGGAGACCCAGTACTTC. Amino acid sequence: CASSEGRLAGVGKETQYF.

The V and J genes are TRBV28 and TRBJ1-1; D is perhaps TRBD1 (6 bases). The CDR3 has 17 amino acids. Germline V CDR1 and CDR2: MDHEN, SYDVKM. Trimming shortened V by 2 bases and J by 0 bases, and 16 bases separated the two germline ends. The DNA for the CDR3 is TGTGCCAGCAGTTTAATTGCCCTACAGGGATTGAACACTGAAGCTTTCTTT. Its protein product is CASSLIALQGLNTEAFF.

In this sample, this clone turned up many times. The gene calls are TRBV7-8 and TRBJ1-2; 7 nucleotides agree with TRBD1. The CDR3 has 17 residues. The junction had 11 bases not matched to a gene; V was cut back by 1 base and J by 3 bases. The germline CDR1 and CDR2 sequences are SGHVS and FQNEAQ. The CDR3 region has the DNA TGTGCCAGCAGCTTAGGTCGGAGGAGGGGGCGAGACTATGGCTACACCTTC. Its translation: CASSLGRRRGRDYGYTF.

The CDR3 sequence is CASSGTGRLNTEAFF. The CDR3 coding sequence is TGTGCCAGCAGTGGGACAGGAAGACTGAACACTGAAGCTTTCTTT. The chain employs TRBV7-8 and TRBJ1-1; 8 bases line up with TRBD1. V lost 6 bases, J lost 0 bases, and 6 bases stayed unmatched. CDR3 length: 15 residues. The germline V gene has CDR1 SGHVS and CDR2 FQNEAQ.

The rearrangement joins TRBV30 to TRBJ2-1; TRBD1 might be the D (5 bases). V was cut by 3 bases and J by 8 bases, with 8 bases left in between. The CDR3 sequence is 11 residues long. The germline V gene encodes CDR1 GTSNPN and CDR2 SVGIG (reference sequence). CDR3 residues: CAWRGVDEQFF. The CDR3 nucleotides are TGTGCCTGGAGAGGGGTGGATGAGCAGTTCTTC. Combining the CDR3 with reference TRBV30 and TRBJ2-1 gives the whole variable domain SQTIHQWPATLVQPVGSPLSLECTVEGTSNPNLYWYRQAAGRGLQLLFYSVGIGQISSEVPQNLSASRPQDRQFILSSKKLLLSDSGFYLCAWRGVDEQFFGPGTRLTVL.

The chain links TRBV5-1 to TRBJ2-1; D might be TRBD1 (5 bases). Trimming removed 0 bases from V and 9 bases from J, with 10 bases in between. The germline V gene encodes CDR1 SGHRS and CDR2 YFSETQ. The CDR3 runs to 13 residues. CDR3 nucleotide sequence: TGCGCCAGCAGCTTGGAGGCTAGGGGTGAGCAGTTCTTC. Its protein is CASSLEARGEQFF.

The CDR3 DNA is TGTGCCAGCAGCGTATCTCTGAGGGAGACCCAGTACTTC. Amino acids: CASSVSLRETQYF. This chain joins TRBV9 and TRBJ2-5; D gene unclear. Trimming stripped 1 base from V and 5 bases from J, with 9 bases between. CDR3 length: 13 amino acids. Germline CDR1 reads SGDLS; CDR2 reads YYNGEE.

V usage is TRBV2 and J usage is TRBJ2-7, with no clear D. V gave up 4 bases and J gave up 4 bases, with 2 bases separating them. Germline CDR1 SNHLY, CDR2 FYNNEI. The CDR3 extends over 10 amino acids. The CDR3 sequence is CASSAYEQYF. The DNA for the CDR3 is TGTGCCAGCAGTGCTTACGAGCAGTACTTC.

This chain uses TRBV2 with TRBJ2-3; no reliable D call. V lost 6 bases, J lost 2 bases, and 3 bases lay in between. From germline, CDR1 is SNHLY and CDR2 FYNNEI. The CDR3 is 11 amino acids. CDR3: CASSYTDTQYF. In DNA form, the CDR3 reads TGTGCCAGCAGCTACACAGATACGCAGTATTTT.

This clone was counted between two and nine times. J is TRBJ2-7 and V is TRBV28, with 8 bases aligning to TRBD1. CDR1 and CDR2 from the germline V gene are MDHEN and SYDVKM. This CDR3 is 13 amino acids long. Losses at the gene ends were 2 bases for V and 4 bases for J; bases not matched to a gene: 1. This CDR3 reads CASSLGDRYEQYF. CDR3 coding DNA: TGTGCCAGCAGTTTAGGGGACAGGTACGAGCAGTACTTC.

CDR3 region: CASSARVQGSSSYNSPLHF. The CDR3 coding sequence is TGTGCCAGCAGTGCCAGGGTGCAGGGATCTAGCTCCTATAATTCACCCCTCCACTTT. The chain is built from TRBV2 and TRBJ1-6, with D possibly TRBD1 on 5 matching bases. The germline gives CDR1 SNHLY, CDR2 FYNNEI. The CDR3 runs 19 residues. V lost 4 bases and J lost 0, with 19 bases in between.

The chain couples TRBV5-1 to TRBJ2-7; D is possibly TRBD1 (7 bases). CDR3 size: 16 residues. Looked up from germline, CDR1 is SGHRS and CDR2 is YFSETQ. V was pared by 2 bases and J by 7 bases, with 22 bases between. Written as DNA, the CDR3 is TGCGCCAGCAGCTTACTCGGGACAGCCGGAGGGTGGGAGCAGTACGTC. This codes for CASSLLGTAGGWEQYV.

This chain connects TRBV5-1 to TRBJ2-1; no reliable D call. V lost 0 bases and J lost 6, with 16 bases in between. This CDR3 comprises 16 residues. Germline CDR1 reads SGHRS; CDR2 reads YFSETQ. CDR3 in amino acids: CASSLAPDLSGNEQFF. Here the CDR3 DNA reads TGCGCCAGCAGCTTGGCCCCTGACCTCTCGGGCAATGAGCAGTTCTTC.

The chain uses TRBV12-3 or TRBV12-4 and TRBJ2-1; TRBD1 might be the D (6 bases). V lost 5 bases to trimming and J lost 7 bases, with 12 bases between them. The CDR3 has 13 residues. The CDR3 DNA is TGTGCCAGCAGTCAGGGGCTGAAGAATGAGCAGTTCTTC. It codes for CASSQGLKNEQFF.

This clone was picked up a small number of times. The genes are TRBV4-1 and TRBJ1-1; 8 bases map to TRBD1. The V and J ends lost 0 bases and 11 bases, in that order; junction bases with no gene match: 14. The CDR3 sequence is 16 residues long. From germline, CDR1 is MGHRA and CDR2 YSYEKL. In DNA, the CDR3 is TGCGCCAGCAGCCAAGATCGGGGGACAGGCCCTAGGGGTGCTTTCTTT. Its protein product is CASSQDRGTGPRGAFF.

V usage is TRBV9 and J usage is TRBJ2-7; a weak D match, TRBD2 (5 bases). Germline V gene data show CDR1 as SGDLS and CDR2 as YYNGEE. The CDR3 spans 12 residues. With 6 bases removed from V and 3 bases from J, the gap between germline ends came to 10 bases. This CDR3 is CASIRGLYEQYV. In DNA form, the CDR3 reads TGTGCCAGCATCAGAGGGCTCTACGAGCAGTACGTC.

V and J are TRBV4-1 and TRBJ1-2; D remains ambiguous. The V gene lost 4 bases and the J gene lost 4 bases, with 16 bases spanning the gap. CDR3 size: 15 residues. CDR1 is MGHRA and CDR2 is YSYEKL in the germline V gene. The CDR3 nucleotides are TGCGCCAGCAGCCCTGGGCACACGGAGGCCTATGGCTACACCTTC. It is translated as CASSPGHTEAYGYTF.

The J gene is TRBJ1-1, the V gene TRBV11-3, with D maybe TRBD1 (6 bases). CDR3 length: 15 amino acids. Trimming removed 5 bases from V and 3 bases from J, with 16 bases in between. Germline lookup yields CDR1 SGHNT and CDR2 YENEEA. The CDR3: CASSPGQGRDTEAFF. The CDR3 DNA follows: TGTGCCAGCAGCCCAGGGCAGGGGCGGGACACTGAAGCTTTCTTT.

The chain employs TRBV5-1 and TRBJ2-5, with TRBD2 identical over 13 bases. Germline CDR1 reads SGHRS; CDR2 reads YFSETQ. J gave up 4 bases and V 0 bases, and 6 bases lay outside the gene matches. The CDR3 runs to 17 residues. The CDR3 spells CASSLGLAGGRRETQYF. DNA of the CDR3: TGCGCCAGCAGCTTGGGACTAGCGGGGGGACGACGAGAGACCCAGTACTTC.

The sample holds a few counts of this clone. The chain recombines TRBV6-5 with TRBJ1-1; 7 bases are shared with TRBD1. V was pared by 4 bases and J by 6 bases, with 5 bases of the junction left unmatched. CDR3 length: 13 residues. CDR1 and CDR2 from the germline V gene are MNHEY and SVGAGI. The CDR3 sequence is CASSSYRGSEAFF. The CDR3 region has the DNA TGTGCCAGCAGTTCCTACAGGGGCTCTGAAGCTTTCTTT.

CDR3 region: CASSQIGQPMKEQFF. Written as DNA, the CDR3 is TGTGCCAGCAGCCAAATAGGACAGCCAATGAAGGAGCAGTTCTTC. The chain couples TRBV3-1 (or the pseudogene TRBV3-2) to TRBJ2-1, with D possibly TRBD1 on 6 matching bases. There are 15 residues in the CDR3. Germline CDR1 LGHDT, CDR2 YNNKEL (reference sequence). Trimming stripped 2 bases from V and 10 bases from J, with 18 bases between.

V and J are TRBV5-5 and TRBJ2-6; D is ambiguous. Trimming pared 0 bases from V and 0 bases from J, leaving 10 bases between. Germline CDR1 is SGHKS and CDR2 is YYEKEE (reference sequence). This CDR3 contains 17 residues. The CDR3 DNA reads TGTGCCAGCAGCTTGGTAGCAGAGCACTCTGGGGCCAACGTCCTGACTTTC. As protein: CASSLVAEHSGANVLTF.

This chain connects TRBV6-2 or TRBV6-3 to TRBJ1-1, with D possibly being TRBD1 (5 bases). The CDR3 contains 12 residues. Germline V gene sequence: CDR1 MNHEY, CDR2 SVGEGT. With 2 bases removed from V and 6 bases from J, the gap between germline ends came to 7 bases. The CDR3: CASSYQGSEAFF. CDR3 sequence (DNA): TGTGCCAGCAGTTACCAGGGTTCTGAAGCTTTCTTT.